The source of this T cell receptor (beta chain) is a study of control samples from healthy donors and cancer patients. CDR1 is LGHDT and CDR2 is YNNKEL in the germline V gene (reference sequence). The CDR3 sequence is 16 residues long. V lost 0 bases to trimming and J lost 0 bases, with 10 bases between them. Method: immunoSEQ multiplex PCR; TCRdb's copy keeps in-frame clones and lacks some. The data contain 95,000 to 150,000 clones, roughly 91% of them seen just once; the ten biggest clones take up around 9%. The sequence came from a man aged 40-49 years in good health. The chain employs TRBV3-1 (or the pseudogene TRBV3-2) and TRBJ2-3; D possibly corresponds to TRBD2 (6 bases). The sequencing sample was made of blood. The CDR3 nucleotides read TGTGCCAGCAGCCAAGATAGGGACTGGAGCACAGATACGCAGTATTTT. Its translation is CASSQDRDWSTDTQYF.